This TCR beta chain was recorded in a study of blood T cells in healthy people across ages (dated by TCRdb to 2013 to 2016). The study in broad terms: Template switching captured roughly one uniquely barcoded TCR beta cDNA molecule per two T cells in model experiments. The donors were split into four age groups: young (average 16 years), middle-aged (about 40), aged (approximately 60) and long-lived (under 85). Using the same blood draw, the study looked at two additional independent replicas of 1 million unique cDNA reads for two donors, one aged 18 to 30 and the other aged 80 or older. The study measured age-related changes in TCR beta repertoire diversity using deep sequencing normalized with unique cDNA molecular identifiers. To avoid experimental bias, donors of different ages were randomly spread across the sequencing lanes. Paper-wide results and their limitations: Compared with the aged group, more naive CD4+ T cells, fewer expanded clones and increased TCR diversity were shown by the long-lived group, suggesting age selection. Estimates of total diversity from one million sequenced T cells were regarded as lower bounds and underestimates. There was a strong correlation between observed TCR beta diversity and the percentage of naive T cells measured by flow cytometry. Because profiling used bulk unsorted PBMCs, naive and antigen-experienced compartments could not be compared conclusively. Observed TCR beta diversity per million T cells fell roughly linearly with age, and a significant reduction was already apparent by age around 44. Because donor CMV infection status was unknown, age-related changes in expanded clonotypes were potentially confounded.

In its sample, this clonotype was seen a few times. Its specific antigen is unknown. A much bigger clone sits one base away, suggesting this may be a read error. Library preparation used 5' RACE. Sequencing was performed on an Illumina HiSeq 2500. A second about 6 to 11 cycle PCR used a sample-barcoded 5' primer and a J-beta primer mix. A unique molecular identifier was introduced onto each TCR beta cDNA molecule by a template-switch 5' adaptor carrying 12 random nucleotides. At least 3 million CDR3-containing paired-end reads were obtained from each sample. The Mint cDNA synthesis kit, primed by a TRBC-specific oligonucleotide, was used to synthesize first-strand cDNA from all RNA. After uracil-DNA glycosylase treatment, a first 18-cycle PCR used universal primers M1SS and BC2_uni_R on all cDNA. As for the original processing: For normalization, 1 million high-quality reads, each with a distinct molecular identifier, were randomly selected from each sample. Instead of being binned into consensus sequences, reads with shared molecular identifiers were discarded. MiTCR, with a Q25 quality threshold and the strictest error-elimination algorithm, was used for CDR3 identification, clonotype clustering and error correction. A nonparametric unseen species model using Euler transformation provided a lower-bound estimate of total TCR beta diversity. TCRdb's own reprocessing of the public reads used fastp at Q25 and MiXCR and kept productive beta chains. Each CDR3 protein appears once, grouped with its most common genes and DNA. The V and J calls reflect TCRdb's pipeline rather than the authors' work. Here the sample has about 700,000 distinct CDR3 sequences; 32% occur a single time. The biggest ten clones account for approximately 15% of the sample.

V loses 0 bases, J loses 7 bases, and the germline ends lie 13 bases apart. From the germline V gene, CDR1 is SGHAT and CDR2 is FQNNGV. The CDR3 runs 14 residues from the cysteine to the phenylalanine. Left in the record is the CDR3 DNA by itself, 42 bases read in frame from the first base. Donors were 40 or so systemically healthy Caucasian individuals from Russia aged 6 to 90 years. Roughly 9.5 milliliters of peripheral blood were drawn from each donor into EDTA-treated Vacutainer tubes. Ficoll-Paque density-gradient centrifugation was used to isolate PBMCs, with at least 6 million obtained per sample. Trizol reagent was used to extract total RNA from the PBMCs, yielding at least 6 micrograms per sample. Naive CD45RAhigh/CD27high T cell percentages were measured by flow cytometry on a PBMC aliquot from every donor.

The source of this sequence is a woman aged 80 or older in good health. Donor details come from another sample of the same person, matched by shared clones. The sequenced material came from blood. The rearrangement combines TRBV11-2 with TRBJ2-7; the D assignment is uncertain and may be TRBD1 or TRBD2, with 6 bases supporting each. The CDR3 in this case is CASSLDGGRGEQYF. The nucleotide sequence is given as TGTGCCAGCAGCTTAGATGGGGGGCGAGGGGAGCAGTACTTC.